The present T cell receptor (delta chain) was sequenced within a study of gammadelta T cells in human blood. Study-wide results and limits: Right after birth, innate γδ T cells reportedly expanded polyclonally after microbial exposure.

TCRdb reapplied CATT to the RT-PCR reads. In the table there are approximately 470 delta-chain clones, 35% to 50% of which are singletons. Points on this clone: Its antigen is not identified. A read error likely explains why the TCRdb protein, taken from a much larger clone, differs from this DNA's translation at residue 7; the protein shown is translated from the DNA.

This CDR3 spans 16 amino acids. Germline CDR1 and CDR2: TSDPSYG and QGSYDQQN (reference sequence). This clonotype was obtained from a human donor. V gene TRAV14/DV4 combines with J gene TRDJ3; D is unclear. Material for sequencing was Vgamma9Vdelta2 gamma-delta T cells from adult blood. CDR3 region: CALSELRSWDTRQMFF. The DNA for the CDR3 is TGTGCTCTGAGTGAACTCAGATCCTGGGACACCCGACAGATGTTTTTC.